The subject of this entry is one T cell receptor (beta chain). Its antigen remains unidentified. These data are taken from a study of blood T cells in healthy people across ages. Study-wide findings and caveats: Diversity was higher, and naive CD4+ cells more numerous, in long-lived donors than in aged donors.

Together with a sample-barcoded 5' primer, a J-beta primer mix was included in a second PCR lasting about 7 to 11 cycles. Individual samples furnished no less than 2.5 million CDR3-containing paired-end reads apiece. TCRdb fed the 5' RACE reads into MiXCR, producing one record per CDR3 protein. The top ten clones hold more than 20% of a sample with approximately 1,700,000 distinct CDR3 sequences, roughly 43% of them seen once. This clonotype was sampled from a human donor in good health. The sample was blood.

The CDR3 bases are TGTGCCAGCAGTTTATCTTTGGCCGGCACTGAAGCTTTCTTT. Amino acid sequence: CASSLSLAGTEAFF. V and J are TRBV12-3 or TRBV12-4 and TRBJ1-1; unclear D gene. V lost 2 bases to trimming and J lost 4 bases, with 11 bases between them. The CDR3 is 14 amino acids.